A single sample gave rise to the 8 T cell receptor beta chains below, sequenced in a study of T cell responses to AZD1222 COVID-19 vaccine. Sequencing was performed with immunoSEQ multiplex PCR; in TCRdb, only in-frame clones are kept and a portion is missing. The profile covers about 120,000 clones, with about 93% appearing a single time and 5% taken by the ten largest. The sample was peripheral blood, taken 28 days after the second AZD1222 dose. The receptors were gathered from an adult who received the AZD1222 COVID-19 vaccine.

This chain's CDR3 is CASSLNVRGLGEKLFF. The CDR3 nucleotides read TGTGCCAGCAGCTTAAATGTTAGAGGGCTCGGTGAAAAACTGTTTTTT. The chain carries TRBV7-6 and TRBJ1-4; D unclear. Trimming cost V 2 bases and J 7 bases, with 17 bases left between them. This CDR3 comprises 16 residues. Germline lookup yields CDR1 SGHVS and CDR2 FNYEAQ.

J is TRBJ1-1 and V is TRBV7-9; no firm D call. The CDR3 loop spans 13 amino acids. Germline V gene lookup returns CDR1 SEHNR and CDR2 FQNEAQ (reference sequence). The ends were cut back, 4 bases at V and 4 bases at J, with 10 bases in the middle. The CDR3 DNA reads TGTGCCAGCAGCTGGGGTACAAGCACTGAAGCTTTCTTT. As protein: CASSWGTSTEAFF.

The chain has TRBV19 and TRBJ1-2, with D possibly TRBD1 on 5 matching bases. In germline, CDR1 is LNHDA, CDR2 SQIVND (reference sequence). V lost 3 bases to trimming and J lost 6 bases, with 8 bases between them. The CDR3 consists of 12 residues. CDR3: CASSIQGHGYTF. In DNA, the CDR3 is TGTGCCAGTAGTATTCAGGGACATGGCTACACCTTC.

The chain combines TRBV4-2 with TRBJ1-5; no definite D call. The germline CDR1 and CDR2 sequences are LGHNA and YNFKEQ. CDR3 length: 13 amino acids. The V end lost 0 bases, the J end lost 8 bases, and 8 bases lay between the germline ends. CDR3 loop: CASSQDRAKPQHF. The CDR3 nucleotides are TGTGCCAGCAGCCAAGATCGGGCTAAGCCCCAGCATTTT.

The CDR3 nucleotides read TGTGCCAGCAGTCCCAGGGGCAGGAACACTGAAGCTTTCTTT. This encodes CASSPRGRNTEAFF. The gene calls are TRBV3-1 (or the pseudogene TRBV3-2) and TRBJ1-1; weak D call: TRBD1 (6 bases). The CDR3 sequence is 14 residues long. The germline CDR1 and CDR2 sequences are LGHDT and YNNKEL (reference sequence). Trimming removed 6 bases at V and 1 base at J, with 12 bases between.

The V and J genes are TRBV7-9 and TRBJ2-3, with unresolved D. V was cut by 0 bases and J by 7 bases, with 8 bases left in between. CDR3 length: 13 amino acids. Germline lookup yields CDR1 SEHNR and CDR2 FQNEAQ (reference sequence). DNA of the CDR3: TGTGCCAGCAGCTTAGCAAACAGCTATACGCAGTATTTT. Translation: CASSLANSYTQYF. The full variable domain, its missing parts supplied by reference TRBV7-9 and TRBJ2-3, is DTGVSQNPRHKITKRGQNVTFRCDPISEHNRLYWYRQTLGQGPEFLTYFQNEAQLEKSRLLSDRFSAERPKGSFSTLEIQRTEQGDSAMYLCASSLANSYTQYFGPGTRLTVL.

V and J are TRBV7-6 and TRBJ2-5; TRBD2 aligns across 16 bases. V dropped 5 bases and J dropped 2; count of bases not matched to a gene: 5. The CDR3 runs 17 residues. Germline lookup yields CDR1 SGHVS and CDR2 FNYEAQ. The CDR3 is CASSPGLAGGPQETQYF. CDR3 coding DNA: TGTGCCAGCAGCCCGGGACTAGCGGGGGGGCCGCAAGAGACCCAGTACTTC. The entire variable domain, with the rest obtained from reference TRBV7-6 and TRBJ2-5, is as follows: GAGVSQSPRYKVTKRGQDVALRCDPISGHVSLYWYRQALGQGPEFLTYFNYEAQQDKSGLPNDRFSAERPEGSISTLTIQRTEQRDSAMYRCASSPGLAGGPQETQYFGPGTRLLVL.

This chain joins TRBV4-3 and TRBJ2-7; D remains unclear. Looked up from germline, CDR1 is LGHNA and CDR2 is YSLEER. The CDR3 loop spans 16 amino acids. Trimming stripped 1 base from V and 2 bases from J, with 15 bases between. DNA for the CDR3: TGCGCCAGCAGCCAAGTTTTAGGTGACTCGACCTACGAGCAGTACTTC. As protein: CASSQVLGDSTYEQYF.